What follows are 27 T cell receptor beta chains derived from one specimen sequenced in a study of graft-versus-host responses after intestinal transplantation. TCRdb's table, derived via immunoSEQ multiplex PCR, lists solely in-frame clones and lacks some. The sample lists over 70,000 clones, 80% to 85% occurring once. Their recognized antigens are unknown. The sequences come from unstimulated CD8+ T cells sorted from spleen or lymph node cells, collected before intestinal transplant. The receptor set was obtained from a human donor who received an intestinal transplant.

This chain uses TRBV5-1 with TRBJ2-1; TRBD2 aligns across 9 bases. After removal of 7 bases from V and 2 bases from J, the junction contained 34 bases not matched to a gene. Looked up from germline, CDR1 is SGHRS and CDR2 is YFSETQ. The length of the CDR3 is 24 residues. The CDR3 loop is CASRRELHGVTLWGLAPPYNEQFF. The CDR3 DNA reads TGCGCCAGCCGTAGAGAGCTCCATGGTGTAACATTGTGGGGACTAGCCCCTCCCTACAATGAGCAGTTCTTC.

V gene TRBV28 combines with J gene TRBJ2-5; D might be TRBD2 (6 bases). Between the trimmed V and J ends, which lost 2 bases and 5 bases, there was a span of 15 bases. There are 15 residues in the CDR3. Looked up from germline, CDR1 is MDHEN and CDR2 is SYDVKM. The CDR3 reads CASSLIPGSWETQYF. As DNA, the CDR3 is TGTGCCAGCAGTTTAATACCCGGGAGTTGGGAGACCCAGTACTTC.

The rearrangement uses TRBV7-3 and TRBJ1-1; no firm D call. The CDR3 totals 13 residues. Germline V lookup: CDR1 SGHTA, CDR2 FQGTGA. V lost 3 bases, J lost 0 bases, and 5 bases lay in between. Here the CDR3 DNA reads TGTGCCAGCAGCTTTTGGCTGAACACTGAAGCTTTCTTT. It yields the protein CASSFWLNTEAFF.

The chain is built from TRBV6-6 and TRBJ2-5, with no clear D. The V end lost 5 bases, the J end lost 2 bases, and 3 bases lay between the germline ends. The CDR3 has 11 residues. Looked up from germline, CDR1 is MNHNY and CDR2 is SVGAGI (reference sequence). The CDR3: CASSRQETQYF. In nucleotides, the CDR3 is TGTGCCAGCAGTCGGCAAGAGACCCAGTACTTC.

This clone was seen only a few times. The chain is built from TRBV11-1 and TRBJ1-1; weak D call: TRBD1 (5 bases). This CDR3 has 12 amino acids. Between the trimmed V and J ends, which lost 8 bases and 1 base, there was a span of 8 bases. CDR1 and CDR2 from the germline V gene are SGHAT and FQDESV (reference sequence). As DNA, the CDR3 is TGTGCCAGCTGGGACGGGAACACTGAAGCTTTCTTT. Amino acid sequence: CASWDGNTEAFF.

As DNA, the CDR3 is TGTGCTAGTGGTTTCTTACAGGGAGGGGGTGGCTACACCTTC. It codes for CASGFLQGGGGYTF. The V gene is TRBV12-5, the J gene TRBJ1-2, with D perhaps TRBD1 (6 bases). Germline CDR1 reads LGHNT; CDR2 reads FRNRAP. V lost 3 bases to trimming and J lost 7 bases, with 15 bases between them. This CDR3 has 14 residues.

This chain joins TRBV10-3 and TRBJ2-5, with D tentatively TRBD1 or TRBD2 (5 bases each). Deletions cut 4 bases from V and 1 base from J, with 13 bases between. The CDR3 consists of 15 residues. Germline V lookup: CDR1 ENHRY, CDR2 SYGVKD. The CDR3 reads CAISASLGVQETQYF. CDR3 in DNA: TGTGCCATCAGTGCCTCCCTGGGGGTCCAAGAGACCCAGTACTTC.

The V gene is TRBV11-3, the J gene TRBJ1-2; D may be TRBD1 (5 bases). V dropped 5 bases and J dropped 6 bases, with 19 bases sitting between them. CDR1 SGHNT and CDR2 YENEEA come from the germline V gene. The CDR3 is 15 amino acids. CDR3 nucleotide sequence: TGTGCCAGCAGCCTCGGGGCCGGGACCTGGGATGGCTACACCTTC. This translates into CASSLGAGTWDGYTF.

The chain employs TRBV4-3 and TRBJ1-1; no firm D call. V was trimmed by 0 bases and J by 6 bases, leaving 2 bases between them. The CDR3 runs 11 residues. Germline lookup yields CDR1 LGHNA and CDR2 YSLEER. This chain's CDR3 is CASSQEAEAFF. CDR3 in DNA: TGCGCCAGCAGCCAAGAGGCTGAAGCTTTCTTT.

This clone was counted only a few times. V and J are TRBV2 and TRBJ1-1, with D possibly being TRBD1 (5 bases). The V end was cut by 1 base, the J end by 3 bases, with 12 bases between. The germline V gene encodes CDR1 SNHLY and CDR2 FYNNEI. The CDR3 contains 15 residues. The CDR3 region has the DNA TGTGCCAGCAGTGAAGGGGCCGACAGATACACTGAAGCTTTCTTT. This encodes CASSEGADRYTEAFF.

This chain joins TRBV5-1 and TRBJ1-6, with TRBD1 identical over 8 bases. Germline trimming cut 3 bases from V and 8 bases from J; bases unmatched to any gene: 7. This CDR3 has 15 residues. Germline loops: CDR1 SGHRS, CDR2 YFSETQ. The CDR3 DNA follows: TGCGCCAGCAGCTGGGACAGGTGGGGGGATTCACCCCTCCACTTT. Translated: CASSWDRWGDSPLHF.

The V and J genes are TRBV9 and TRBJ2-1, with TRBD2 matching over 13 bases. CDR3 length: 17 residues. The junction had 5 bases not matched to a gene; V was cut back by 3 bases and J by 2 bases. Germline V gives CDR1 SGDLS, CDR2 YYNGEE. CDR3 DNA: TGTGCCAGCAGCGGGACTAGCGGGAGAGGCCCCTACAATGAGCAGTTCTTC. It specifies CASSGTSGRGPYNEQFF.

The chain uses TRBV27 and TRBJ2-1; the D is unclear. This CDR3 spans 13 amino acids. V shed 2 bases and J shed 6 bases, with 8 bases lying between them. Per germline, CDR1 MNHEY and CDR2 SMNVEV (reference sequence). CDR3 nucleotide sequence: TGTGCCAGCAGTTTAGCGGTGTTCAATGAGCAGTTCTTC. Protein product: CASSLAVFNEQFF.

The V gene is TRBV5-6, the J gene TRBJ2-7; D gene ambiguous. Germline CDR1 and CDR2: SGHDT and YYEEEE. Trimming cost V 4 bases and J 0 bases, with 11 bases left between them. The CDR3 runs 14 residues. CDR3 residues: CASSQVESSYEQYF. The CDR3 DNA is TGTGCCAGCAGCCAAGTCGAAAGCTCCTACGAGCAGTACTTC.

In nucleotides, the CDR3 is TGTGCCAGCAGCCCCCGGGACAGGGACACTGAAGCTTTCTTT. Protein product: CASSPRDRDTEAFF. The chain combines TRBV11-2 with TRBJ1-1, with 9 bases aligning to TRBD1. V was clipped by 5 bases and J by 3 bases; unmatched bases: 4. Germline CDR1 SGHAT, CDR2 FQNNGV. CDR3 size: 14 residues.

The chain employs TRBV5-1 and TRBJ2-2, with D possibly TRBD1 on 6 matching bases. Germline V gene lookup returns CDR1 SGHRS and CDR2 YFSETQ. The V end lost 4 bases, the J end lost 8 bases, and 15 bases lay between the germline ends. This CDR3 is built from 14 residues. CDR3 sequence: CASSIRTARGELFF. CDR3 bases: TGCGCCAGCAGCATCAGGACAGCGCGAGGGGAGCTGTTTTTT.

V is TRBV7-8 and J is TRBJ2-5, with TRBD1 as a possible D gene (6 bases). CDR1 and CDR2 (germline): SGHVS, FQNEAQ. The ends were cut back, 5 bases at V and 2 bases at J, with 18 bases in the middle. The CDR3 is made up of 16 amino acids. The CDR3 sequence is CASSTTLQGWQETQYF. CDR3 in DNA: TGTGCCAGCAGCACGACCTTACAGGGCTGGCAAGAGACCCAGTACTTC.

The V gene is TRBV11-2, the J gene TRBJ2-7; TRBD2 agrees at 10 bases. The CDR3 has 16 amino acids. Germline V lookup: CDR1 SGHAT, CDR2 FQNNGV. J lost 0 bases, V lost 5 bases, and 7 bases had no gene match. CDR3 amino acids: CASSELGLAASYEQYF. CDR3 bases: TGTGCCAGCAGCGAACTCGGACTAGCGGCCTCCTACGAGCAGTACTTC.

With regard to this clone: Distinct nucleotide sequences in the sample also encode this CDR3. The chain couples TRBV6-4 to TRBJ2-2; 10 bases line up with TRBD2. The CDR3 runs to 15 residues. V was clipped by 0 bases and J by 6 bases; unmatched bases: 1. Germline V gene sequence: CDR1 MRHNA, CDR2 SNTAGT. The CDR3 reads CASSDSAGGPGELFF. The DNA for the CDR3 is TGTGCCAGCAGTGACTCAGCGGGAGGGCCCGGGGAGCTGTTTTTT.

J is TRBJ2-7 and V is TRBV6-5, with D possibly TRBD2 on 5 matching bases. The CDR3 sequence is 15 residues long. Germline V gene sequence: CDR1 MNHEY, CDR2 SVGAGI. Deletions cut 5 bases from V and 3 bases from J, with 17 bases between. DNA for the CDR3: TGTGCCAGCAGTCCTTCCACTGCGGGCAGCTACGAGCAGTACTTC. Amino acids: CASSPSTAGSYEQYF.

This sequence joins TRBV4-2 and TRBJ2-5; tentative D call: TRBD1 (6 bases). Gene TRBJ2-7 matches the end of the DNA better, so the J call may be wrong. This CDR3 has 16 residues. Germline-derived CDR1 and CDR2 are LGHNA and YNFKEQ. For the CDR3, the DNA is TGTGCCAGCAGCCCACTCGACACAGGGTTTTGGAACGAGCAGTACTTC. It translates to CASSPLDTGFWNEQYF.

The chain is built from TRBV18 and TRBJ2-7; 8 bases align to TRBD1. The CDR3 covers 17 residues. With V trimmed by 3 bases and J by 3 bases, 13 bases remained unmatched. Per germline, CDR1 KGHSH and CDR2 LQKENI. The CDR3 spells CASSPHEPHRGYYEQYF. For the CDR3, the DNA is TGTGCCAGCTCACCCCACGAACCACACAGGGGGTACTACGAGCAGTACTTC.

The gene calls are TRBV27 and TRBJ1-4; TRBD1 matches 9 bases. J was trimmed by 8 bases and V by 4 bases; bases with no gene match: 5. The V gene's germline CDR1 is MNHEY and CDR2 SMNVEV (reference sequence). The CDR3 is made up of 14 amino acids. This CDR3 reads CASSWDRVGEKLFF. The CDR3 DNA follows: TGTGCCAGCAGTTGGGACAGGGTTGGAGAAAAACTGTTTTTT.

This chain links TRBV11-3 with TRBJ2-7; D remains ambiguous. The CDR3 spans 10 residues. The ends were cut back, 8 bases at V and 3 bases at J, with 5 bases in the middle. Germline assignment: CDR1 SGHNT and CDR2 YENEEA. The CDR3 spells CASGNYEQYF. CDR3 in DNA: TGTGCCAGCGGCAACTACGAGCAGTACTTC.

On this clone itself: A junction boundary mismatches the germline segment, possibly from a read error. CDR3 amino acids: CASSLEWTGPYGHTF. In DNA, the CDR3 is TGCGCCAGCAGCCTAGAATGGACAGGGCCCTATGGCCACACCTTC. The rearrangement joins TRBV4-1 to TRBJ1-2, with 8 bases identical to TRBD1. Germline assignment: CDR1 MGHRA and CDR2 YSYEKL. The CDR3 totals 15 residues.

This sequence joins TRBV6-6 and TRBJ2-5; TRBD2 is a possible D gene (5 bases). Germline loops: CDR1 MNHNY, CDR2 SVGAGI (reference sequence). Trimming pared 5 bases from V and 1 base from J, leaving 14 bases between. CDR3 length equals 15 residues. The CDR3 DNA reads as TGTGCCAGCAGTCCTCCTGAGGGTCGCCAAGAGACCCAGTACTTC. This gives the protein CASSPPEGRQETQYF.

The chain recombines TRBV13 with TRBJ1-1; weak D call: TRBD1 (5 bases). Trimming stripped 5 bases from V and 3 bases from J, with 16 bases between. Germline CDR1 and CDR2: PRHDT and FYEKMQ (reference sequence). CDR3 size: 15 residues. The CDR3 loop is CASSPGGGMYTEAFF. CDR3 DNA sequence: TGTGCCAGCAGCCCCGGGGGGGGGATGTACACTGAAGCTTTCTTT.